Below, 17 T cell receptor beta chains from the same sample are listed, as sequenced in a study of T cell responses to AZD1222 COVID-19 vaccine. The assay was immunoSEQ multiplex PCR, and TCRdb's table has in-frame clones only and misses some. The sample comprises tens of thousands of clones, more than 75% of which are singletons, and around 24% rests with the top ten. The specimen comprised peripheral blood, sampled on day 0 of AZD1222 vaccination. The receptors stem from an adult in good health.

V is TRBV30 and J is TRBJ1-1; 10 positions agree with TRBD1. Unmatched junction bases numbered 4, after V lost 1 base and J lost 8 bases. The length of the CDR3 is 13 residues. The germline gives CDR1 GTSNPN, CDR2 SVGIG (reference sequence). The CDR3 loop reads CAWSERQGAEAFF. The CDR3 DNA is TGTGCCTGGAGTGAACGACAGGGGGCAGAAGCTTTCTTT. The complete variable domain, with remaining parts taken from reference TRBV30 and TRBJ1-1, reads SQTIHQWPATLVQPVGSPLSLECTVEGTSNPNLYWYRQAAGRGLQLLFYSVGIGQISSEVPQNLSASRPQDRQFILSSKKLLLSDSGFYLCAWSERQGAEAFFGQGTRLTVV.

The chain links TRBV2 to TRBJ1-2; D gene unclear. CDR1 and CDR2 from the germline V gene are SNHLY and FYNNEI. This CDR3 is 12 amino acids long. Between the trimmed V and J ends, which lost 7 bases and 1 base, there was a span of 7 bases. CDR3 region: CASKELNYGYTF. For the CDR3, the DNA is TGTGCCAGCAAGGAGCTTAACTATGGCTACACCTTC.

The genes are TRBV28 and TRBJ2-4, with 14 bases identical to TRBD2. V gave up 5 bases and J gave up 0 bases; unmatched junction bases: 18. The CDR3 is 22 amino acids. CDR1 is MDHEN and CDR2 is SYDVKM in the germline V gene. CDR3 nucleotides: TGTGCCAGCAGTCCCCCCCGGACTAGCGGGGGGCCGGACAGTATAGCCAAAAACATTCAGTACTTC. Translating it yields CASSPPRTSGGPDSIAKNIQYF.

The genes are TRBV4-2 and TRBJ2-2; weak D call: TRBD2 (6 bases). Germline values: CDR1 LGHNA, CDR2 YNFKEQ. The V end lost 1 base, the J end lost 2 bases, and 14 bases lay between the germline ends. The CDR3 is 17 amino acids. In DNA, the CDR3 is TGTGCCAGCAGCCAAGGCGGTGGGGGGAAAAACACCGGGGAGCTGTTTTTT. Amino acids: CASSQGGGGKNTGELFF.

This clone has only one observation. J is TRBJ1-1 and V is TRBV3-1 (or the pseudogene TRBV3-2); D unresolved. The V end lost 1 base, the J end lost 8 bases, and 8 bases lay between the germline ends. Germline V CDR1 and CDR2: LGHDT, YNNKEL (reference sequence). The CDR3 consists of 12 residues. The CDR3: CASSQGPREAFF. As DNA, the CDR3 is TGTGCCAGCAGCCAAGGGCCACGGGAAGCTTTCTTT.

The rearrangement links TRBV2 to TRBJ2-7; D is undetermined. V was cut by 7 bases and J by 3 bases, with 7 bases left in between. Germline CDR1 and CDR2: SNHLY and FYNNEI. CDR3 length equals 11 residues. The CDR3 DNA follows: TGTGCCAGCACCCCCGACTACGAGCAGTACTTC. It specifies CASTPDYEQYF.

This clone was seen once. The chain employs TRBV10-3 and TRBJ2-7, with 8 bases identical to TRBD1. The V and J ends lost 6 bases and 0 bases, in that order; junction bases with no gene match: 4. The germline CDR1 and CDR2 sequences are ENHRY and SYGVKD. The CDR3 loop spans 14 amino acids. CDR3 bases: TGTGCCATCAGGGACAGGGCCGCCTCCTACGAGCAGTACTTC. Translated, it gives CAIRDRAASYEQYF.

The rearrangement uses TRBV7-2 and TRBJ1-6, with 9 bases identical to TRBD1. The CDR3 has 15 amino acids. CDR1 and CDR2 from the germline V gene are SGHTA and FQGNSA. Losses at the gene ends were 6 bases for V and 8 bases for J; bases not matched to a gene: 8. The CDR3 DNA reads as TGTGCCAGCAGTCCAACAGGGGGCAGGGATTCACCCCTCCACTTT. It translates to CASSPTGGRDSPLHF.

This clone was observed once. The chain recombines TRBV27 with TRBJ1-5; D is unresolved. The CDR3 has 14 amino acids. The germline gives CDR1 MNHEY, CDR2 SMNVEV (reference sequence). V was shortened by 3 bases and J by 7 bases, with 13 bases between the two germline ends. CDR3 amino acids: CASSFSQAGQPQHF. Written as DNA, the CDR3 is TGTGCCAGCAGTTTCAGTCAGGCTGGGCAGCCCCAGCATTTT.

The chain's CDR3 is CASVRGSLSNQPQHF. In DNA form, the CDR3 reads TGTGCCAGCGTTAGAGGCTCTCTAAGCAATCAGCCCCAGCATTTT. The V gene is TRBV19, the J gene TRBJ1-5; D gene ambiguous. The V end lost 9 bases, the J end lost 1 base, and 16 bases lay between the germline ends. The germline V gene has CDR1 LNHDA and CDR2 SQIVND (reference sequence). This CDR3 region has 15 residues.

This chain connects TRBV29-1 to TRBJ2-1; D is perhaps TRBD1 or TRBD2 (5 bases each). The CDR3 is made up of 14 amino acids. V lost 4 bases to trimming and J lost 7 bases, with 17 bases between them. Germline V lookup: CDR1 SQVTM, CDR2 ANQGSEA. The CDR3 loop reads CSVGVGTVSNEQFF. As DNA, the CDR3 is TGCAGCGTTGGTGTGGGGACCGTCTCGAATGAGCAGTTCTTC.

The chain recombines TRBV18 with TRBJ2-2; D is perhaps TRBD1 (5 bases). Per the germline V gene, CDR1 is KGHSH and CDR2 is LQKENI. V was shortened by 0 bases and J by 6 bases, with 23 bases between the two germline ends. The CDR3 extends over 19 amino acids. CDR3 protein: CASSPPRNYTGRVAGELFF. The CDR3 DNA reads TGTGCCAGCTCACCACCGAGGAACTATACAGGTCGAGTGGCCGGGGAGCTGTTTTTT.

The chain is built from TRBV6-2 or TRBV6-3 and TRBJ2-3, with D tentatively TRBD1 (5 bases). This CDR3 contains 14 residues. V was cut by 7 bases and J by 6 bases, with 17 bases left in between. Germline CDR1 and CDR2: MNHEY and SVGEGT. The CDR3 coding sequence is TGTGCCAGCAACCCCGTGGGGCGCAGGGATACGCAGTATTTT. Translating it yields CASNPVGRRDTQYF.

The chain links TRBV10-3 to TRBJ2-7, with 8 bases identical to TRBD1. This CDR3 contains 12 residues. The J segment lost 5 bases and the V segment lost 10 bases, leaving 7 bases of the junction unmatched. The germline CDR1 and CDR2 sequences are ENHRY and SYGVKD. This chain's CDR3 is CATSRTGNEQYF. The CDR3 nucleotides read TGTGCCACCTCTAGGACAGGGAACGAGCAGTACTTC.

The chain uses TRBV7-2 and TRBJ1-5; D remains unclear. The CDR3 has 15 residues. V shed 3 bases and J shed 5 bases, with 14 bases lying between them. Germline assignment: CDR1 SGHTA and CDR2 FQGNSA. The CDR3 protein is CASSFRVGRDQPQHF. CDR3 nucleotides: TGTGCCAGCAGCTTTAGGGTAGGCCGGGATCAGCCCCAGCATTTT. The variable domain in full, with the rest retrieved from reference TRBV7-2 and TRBJ1-5, is GAGVSQSPSNKVTEKGKDVELRCDPISGHTALYWYRQSLGQGLEFLIYFQGNSAPDKSGLPSDRFSAERTGGSVSTLTIQRTQQEDSAVYLCASSFRVGRDQPQHFGDGTRLSIL.

The chain has TRBV5-6 and TRBJ1-5, with D maybe TRBD1 (6 bases). Trimming stripped 2 bases from V and 2 bases from J, with 11 bases between. Germline CDR1 is SGHDT and CDR2 is YYEEEE. This CDR3 spans 15 amino acids. CDR3 sequence reads: CASSLQGRGNQPQHF. CDR3 sequence (DNA): TGTGCCAGCAGCTTACAGGGAAGGGGCAATCAGCCCCAGCATTTT.

The chain employs TRBV6-5 and TRBJ2-7, with 10 nucleotides matching TRBD2. This CDR3 spans 15 amino acids. V was pared by 4 bases and J by 3 bases, with 6 bases of the junction left unmatched. The germline V gene has CDR1 MNHEY and CDR2 SVGAGI. This chain's CDR3 is CASSLIWTSGYEQYF. The CDR3 coding sequence is TGTGCCAGCAGTTTAATTTGGACTAGCGGCTACGAGCAGTACTTC.